This T cell receptor (beta chain) was sequenced in a study of technical replicates of blood from a few donors. TCRdb's copy holds only in-frame clones and misses some; the assay was immunoSEQ multiplex PCR. The data show 64,000 or so clones, about 86% seen once. The CDR3 spans 15 residues. Germline CDR1 reads MGHRA; CDR2 reads YSYEKL. Trimming took 2 bases from V and 3 from J, leaving 11 bases between them. V usage is TRBV4-1 and J usage is TRBJ2-1; maybe TRBD2 (6 bases). The receptor comes from a human donor in good health. Some clones in this sample may be carry-over from other donors' samples. The specimen sequenced was PBMCs. CDR3 coding DNA: TGCGCCAGCAGCCAACAGGGCGGGAACTACAATGAGCAGTTCTTC. Its translation is CASSQQGGNYNEQFF.